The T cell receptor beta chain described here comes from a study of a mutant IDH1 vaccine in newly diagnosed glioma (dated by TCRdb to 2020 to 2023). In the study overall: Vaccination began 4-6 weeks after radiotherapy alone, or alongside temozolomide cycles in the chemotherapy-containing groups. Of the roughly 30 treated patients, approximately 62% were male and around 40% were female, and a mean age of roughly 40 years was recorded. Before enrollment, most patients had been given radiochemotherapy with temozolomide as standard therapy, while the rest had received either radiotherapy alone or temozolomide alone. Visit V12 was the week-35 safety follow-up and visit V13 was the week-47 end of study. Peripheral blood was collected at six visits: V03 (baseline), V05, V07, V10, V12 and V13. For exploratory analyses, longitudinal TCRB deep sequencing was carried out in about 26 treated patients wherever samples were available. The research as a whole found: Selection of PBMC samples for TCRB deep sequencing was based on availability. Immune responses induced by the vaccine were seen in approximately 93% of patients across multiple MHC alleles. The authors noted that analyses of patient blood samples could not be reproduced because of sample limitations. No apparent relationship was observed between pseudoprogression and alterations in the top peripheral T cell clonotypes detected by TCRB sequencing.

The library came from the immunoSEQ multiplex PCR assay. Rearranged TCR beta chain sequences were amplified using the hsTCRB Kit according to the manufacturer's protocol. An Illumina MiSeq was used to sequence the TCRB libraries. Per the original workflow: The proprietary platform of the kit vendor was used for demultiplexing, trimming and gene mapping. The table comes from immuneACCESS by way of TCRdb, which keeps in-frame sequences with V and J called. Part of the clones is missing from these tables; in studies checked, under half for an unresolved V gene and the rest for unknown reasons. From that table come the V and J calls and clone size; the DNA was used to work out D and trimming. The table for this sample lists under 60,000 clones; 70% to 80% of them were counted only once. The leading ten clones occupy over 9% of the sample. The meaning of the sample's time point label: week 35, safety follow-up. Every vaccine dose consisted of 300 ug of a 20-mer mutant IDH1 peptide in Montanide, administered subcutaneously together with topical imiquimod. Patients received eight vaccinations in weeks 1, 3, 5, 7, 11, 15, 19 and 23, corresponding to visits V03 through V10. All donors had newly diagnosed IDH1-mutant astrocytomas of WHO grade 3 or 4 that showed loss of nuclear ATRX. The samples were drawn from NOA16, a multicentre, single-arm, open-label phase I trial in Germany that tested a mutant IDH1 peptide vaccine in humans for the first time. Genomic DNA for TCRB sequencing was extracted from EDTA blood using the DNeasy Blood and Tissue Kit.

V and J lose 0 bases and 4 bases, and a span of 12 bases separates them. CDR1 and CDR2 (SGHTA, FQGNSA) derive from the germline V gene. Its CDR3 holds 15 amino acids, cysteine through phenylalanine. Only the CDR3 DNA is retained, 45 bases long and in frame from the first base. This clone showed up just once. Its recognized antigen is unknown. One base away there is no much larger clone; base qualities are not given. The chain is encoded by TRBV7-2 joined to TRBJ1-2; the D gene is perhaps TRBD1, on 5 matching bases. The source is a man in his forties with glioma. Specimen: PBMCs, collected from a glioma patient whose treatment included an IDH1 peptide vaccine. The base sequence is TGTGCCAGCAGCTTAGCATGGAGGGGAGGCTATGGCTACACCTTC. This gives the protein CASSLAWRGGYGYTF.